The following is a T cell receptor (beta chain) sequence with its context. Its antigen is unknown. Germline V gives CDR1 MNHNS, CDR2 SASEGT. The V and J ends lost 4 bases and 2 bases respectively, with 8 bases between them. This CDR3 contains 14 residues. The data originate from a study of T-cell reconstitution after alpha-beta-depleted transplantation in children. Study conclusions and caveats: The authors attributed T-cell counts and diversity one year after transplant mostly to newly produced T cells. Reportedly, alpha-beta T cells present about two months post-transplant originated from several hundred expanded clones of graft origin. Elevated TCRbeta diversity at day 60 was traced, in some patients, to surviving recipient T cells and thymic progenitors.

Unique molecular identifiers featured in how the TCRbeta library was prepared. MiXCR, run by TCRdb on the PCR reads, gives a single entry per CDR3 protein. The sample holds about 580,000 distinct CDR3 sequences; under 25% are singletons and the top ten take 13% to 15%. This specimen was PBMCs, mostly from graft donor cells, taken 360 days after TCRalphabeta/CD19-depleted stem cell transplant. The TCR originated in a boy less than two years old who had a stem cell transplant for acute myeloid leukemia, so the T cells may come from the graft donor. The chain joins TRBV6-1 to TRBJ2-2; weak D call: TRBD1 (5 bases). CDR3 protein: CASSARTNTGELFF. The CDR3 nucleotides are TGTGCCAGCAGTGCCCGGACAAACACCGGGGAGCTGTTTTTT.